This is a list of T cell receptor beta chains from one sample in a study of T cells after yellow fever vaccination. MiXCR, run by TCRdb on the 5' RACE reads, gives a single entry per CDR3 protein. The sample includes around 200,000 distinct CDR3 sequences, more than 9.5% of them seen just once. The material was CD8+ T cells sorted from PBMCs, obtained 15 days after the yellow fever booster vaccination. These receptors originate from a man aged 18 to 29 who received the YFV17D yellow fever vaccine. Each CDR3 is given without its conserved first and last residue.

j_call | cdr3_length | v_call | cdr3_aa
TRBJ2-3 | 16 | TRBV23-1 | ASSQSRTSGGAPDTQY
TRBJ1-1 | 16 | TRBV4-1 | ASSQPWRSGQRNTEAF
TRBJ1-1 | 13 | TRBV4-1 | ASSQPNSERTEAF
TRBJ2-5 | 12 | TRBV28 | ASSYPQGGETQY
TRBJ2-2 | 14 | TRBV7-9 | ASSLLLGINTGELF
TRBJ2-3 | 10 | TRBV7-9 | ASSLYGDTQY
TRBJ1-1 | 12 | TRBV5-1 | ASSLSRVNTEAF
TRBJ1-1 | 13 | TRBV13 | ASSYDRGGGTEAF
TRBJ2-7 | 13 | TRBV4-3 | ASSSNFGGNSEQY
TRBJ2-7 | 12 | TRBV12-3/TRBV12-4 | ASSLGLGGYEQY
TRBJ1-1 | 13 | TRBV4-3 | ASSQDWSTGSWAF
TRBJ2-1 | 16 | TRBV3-1 | ASSQDPPMVAGNNEQF
TRBJ2-3 | 15 | TRBV5-1 | ASSFAGGARGSDTQY
TRBJ1-2 | 15 | TRBV6-5 | ASSYDREGFFNYGYT
TRBJ2-1 | 13 | TRBV24-1 | ATSDRQSSYNEQF
TRBJ2-5 | 14 | TRBV7-2 | ASSLGGFPYQETQY
TRBJ2-3 | 12 | TRBV5-6 | ASSLGTRTDTQY
TRBJ2-3 | 13 | TRBV11-2 | ASALGGGYPDTQY
TRBJ2-2 | 15 | TRBV9 | ASSYPRTGANTGELF
TRBJ2-4 | 13 | TRBV20-1 | SARIGGEDKNIQY
TRBJ2-4 | 9 | TRBV7-9 | ARDDGFAQY
TRBJ2-7 | 11 | TRBV6-1 | ASREWTGNEQY
TRBJ2-7 | 10 | TRBV12-3/TRBV12-4 | ASRLGFLEQY
TRBJ1-4 | 6 | TRBV20-1 | SAEKLF
TRBJ2-2 | 11 | TRBV6-2/TRBV6-3 | ASRQGRTGELF
TRBJ2-5 | 13 | TRBV7-8 | ASSLWAGAAETQY
TRBJ2-2 | 13 | TRBV27 | ASSLSVENTGELF
TRBJ2-2 | 13 | TRBV28 | ASSFGQGFVGELF
TRBJ2-5 | 13 | TRBV29-1 | SVTGTGLDEETQY